Sequencing of this TCR beta chain was carried out in a study of blood T cell repertoires in COVID-19. The CDR3 runs to 13 residues. V was shortened by 2 bases and J by 3 bases, with 8 bases between the two germline ends. Germline CDR1 reads MNHEY; CDR2 reads SMNVEV (reference sequence). In the original analysis: Amplified reference gene primers provided the basis for estimating nucleated cell counts. Here immunoSEQ multiplex PCR was the method, and the copy in TCRdb shows in-frame clones only, minus some. The D gene and trimming were derived from the DNA, and the V and J assignments and clone size from that table. The sample records 250,000 or so clones, approximately 86% being singletons.

The sequencing input was peripheral blood. The clonotype was recovered from a woman aged 55 to 70 with COVID-19, enrolled during active disease. The V gene is TRBV27, the J gene TRBJ2-7; D is perhaps TRBD1 (6 bases). The CDR3 nucleotides are TGTGCCAGCAGTTTAGGGGGACACTACGAGCAGTACTTC. It yields the protein CASSLGGHYEQYF.